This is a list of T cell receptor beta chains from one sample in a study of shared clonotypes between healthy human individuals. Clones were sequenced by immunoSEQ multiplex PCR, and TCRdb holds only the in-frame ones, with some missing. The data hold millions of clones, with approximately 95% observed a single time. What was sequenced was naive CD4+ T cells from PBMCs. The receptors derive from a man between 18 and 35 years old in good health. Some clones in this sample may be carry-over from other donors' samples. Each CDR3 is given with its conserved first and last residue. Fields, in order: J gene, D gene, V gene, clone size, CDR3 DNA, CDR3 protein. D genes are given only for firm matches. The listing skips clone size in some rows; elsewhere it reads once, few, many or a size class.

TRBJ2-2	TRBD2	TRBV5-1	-	TGCGCCAGCAGCTTGGTGGTAGCGGGACTTAACACCGGGGAGCTGTTTTTT	CASSLVVAGLNTGELFF
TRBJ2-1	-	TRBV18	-	TGTGCCAGCTCACCGAATCCGGGCTCCTACAATGAGCAGTTCTTC	CASSPNPGSYNEQFF
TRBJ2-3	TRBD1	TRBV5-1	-	TGCGCCAGCAGCTTACAGGGGGCGGGAGATACGCAGTATTTT	CASSLQGAGDTQYF
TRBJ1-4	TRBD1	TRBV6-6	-	TGTGCCAGCCAGAGATACCGGGACAGTGATGAAAAACTGTTTTTT	CASQRYRDSDEKLFF
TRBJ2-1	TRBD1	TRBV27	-	TGTGCCAGCAGTCCAGCGGGACAGGGGAACAATGAGCAGTTCTTC	CASSPAGQGNNEQFF
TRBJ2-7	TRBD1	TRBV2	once	TGTGCCAGCAGAGAAGACAGGGGTGGGTCCTACGAGCAGTACTTC	CASREDRGGSYEQYF
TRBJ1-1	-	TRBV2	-	TGTGCCAGCAGAGGGACCCTAGGGGCGTCTGAAGCTTTCTTT	CASRGTLGASEAFF
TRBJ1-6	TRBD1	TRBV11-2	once	TGTGCCAGCAGCCCAACAGGGGGAGGTTCACCCCTCCACTTT	CASSPTGGGSPLHF
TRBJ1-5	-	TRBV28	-	TGTGCCAGCAGGAAGGGGGGGAGGGTAGGTCAGCCCCAGCATTTT	CASRKGGRVGQPQHF
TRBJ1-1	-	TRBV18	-	TGTGCCAGCTCCCCGTTCGGCAGGGACACTGAAGCTTTCTTT	CASSPFGRDTEAFF
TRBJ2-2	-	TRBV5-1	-	TGCGCCAGCAACGAGGCCCCGAACACCGGGGAGCTGTTTTTT	CASNEAPNTGELFF
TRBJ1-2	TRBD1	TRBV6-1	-	TGTGCCAGCAGTAACCGACAGGGGGCGCGGAATGGCTACACCTTC	CASSNRQGARNGYTF
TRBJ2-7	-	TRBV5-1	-	TGCGCCAGCAGCTTGACAGCGGAGCACGAGCAGTACTTC	CASSLTAEHEQYF
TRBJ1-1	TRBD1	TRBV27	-	TGTGCCAGCCACAATACAGGGGGCGGTGAAGCTTTCTTT	CASHNTGGGEAFF
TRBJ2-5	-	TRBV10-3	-	TGTGCCATCAGTGAGTCGGTCCAGCGGCAAGAGACCCAGTACTTC	CAISESVQRQETQYF
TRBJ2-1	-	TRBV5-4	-	TGTGCCAGCAGCTCCATCAAGGCTAGGTATGGCGATGAGCAGTTCTTC	CASSSIKARYGDEQFF
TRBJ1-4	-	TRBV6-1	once	TGTGCCAGCAGCTGGGAGGGGATTGGGAAACTGTTTTTT	CASSWEGIGKLFF
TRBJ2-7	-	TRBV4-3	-	TGCGCCAGCAGCCAAGAGGTCGTAGCGGCCATTTCCTACGAGCAGTACTTC	CASSQEVVAAISYEQYF
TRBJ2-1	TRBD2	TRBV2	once	TGTGCCAGCAGAGGGACTAGCGGGAGCCATGAGCAGTTCTTC	CASRGTSGSHEQFF
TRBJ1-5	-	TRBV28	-	TGTGCCAGCAGTTCGTTCCTGCGCCAGAACAATCAGCCCCAGCATTTT	CASSSFLRQNNQPQHF
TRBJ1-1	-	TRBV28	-	TGTGCCAGCAGCATCGGACTAAGGGGCACTGAAGCTTTCTTT	CASSIGLRGTEAFF
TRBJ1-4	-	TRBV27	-	TGTGCCAGCAGTTCCTCCCCCGCCCCGGCAGCTAATGAAAAACTGTTTTTT	CASSSSPAPAANEKLFF
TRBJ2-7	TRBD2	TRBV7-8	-	TGTGCCAGCAGCTTAGGGGGAGGGCCTTTCTACGAGCAGTACTTC	CASSLGGGPFYEQYF
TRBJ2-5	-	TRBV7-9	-	TGTGCCAGCAGCTTAGGGCTAGATGTAGAGACCCAGTACTTC	CASSLGLDVETQYF
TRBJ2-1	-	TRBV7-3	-	TGTGCCAGCAGCTTTAATCGGAATGAGCAGTTCTTC	CASSFNRNEQFF
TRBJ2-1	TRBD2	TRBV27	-	TGTGCCAGCAGTTCACAGACTAGCGGGAGGTACAATGAGCAGTTCTTC	CASSSQTSGRYNEQFF
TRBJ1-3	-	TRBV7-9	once	TGTGCCAGCAGCTCTTACCTGGGACCATGGAACACCATATATTTT	CASSSYLGPWNTIYF
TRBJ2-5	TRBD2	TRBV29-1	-	TGCAGCGTTCTCCCACCGGAGCGGGGGACCCAGTACTTC	CSVLPPERGTQYF
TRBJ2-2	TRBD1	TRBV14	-	TGTGCCAGCAGCGGACGGGACAGACCCCTTGTGGGCACCGGGGAGCTGTTTTTT	CASSGRDRPLVGTGELFF
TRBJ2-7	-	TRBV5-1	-	TGCGCCAGCAGCCTTAGTGTTTCTGGCTCCTACGAGCAGTACTTC	CASSLSVSGSYEQYF
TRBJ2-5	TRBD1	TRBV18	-	TGTGCCAGCTCACCTCCGACAGGGTGGAAAGAGACCCAGTACTTC	CASSPPTGWKETQYF
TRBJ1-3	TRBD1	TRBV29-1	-	TGCAGCGTTGTACAGGGGGAGACTGGAAACACCATATATTTT	CSVVQGETGNTIYF
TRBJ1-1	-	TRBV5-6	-	TGTGCCAGCAGCTTCTCGGGCGGATATTACACTGAAGCTTTCTTT	CASSFSGGYYTEAFF
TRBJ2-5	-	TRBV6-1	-	TGTGCCAGCAGTGAGGGGGGTGCCCTGGAGACCCAGTACTTC	CASSEGGALETQYF
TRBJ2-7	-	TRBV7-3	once	TGTGCCAGCAGCTTATATCCCGCTTACCGGGACGGGACTTCCTACGAGCAGTACTTC	CASSLYPAYRDGTSYEQYF
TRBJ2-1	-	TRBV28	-	TGTGCCAGCAGTTTTGGTCAGCCAGGATACAATGAGCAGTTCTTC	CASSFGQPGYNEQFF
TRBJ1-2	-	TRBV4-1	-	TGCGCCAGCACCCAATCTTCTCCCGGGGGGGCGAGGGGCTACACCTTC	CASTQSSPGGARGYTF
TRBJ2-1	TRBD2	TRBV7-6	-	TGTGCCAGCAGCTCTCTAGCGGATTTCGCCCAAAACAATGAGCAGTTCTTC	CASSSLADFAQNNEQFF
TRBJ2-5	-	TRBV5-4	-	TGTGCCAGCTTCCCCGGGTTGGGGGCGCAAGAGACCCAGTACTTC	CASFPGLGAQETQYF
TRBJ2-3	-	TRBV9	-	TGTGCCAGCAGCGTAGCTAGGGGCGCAGATACGCAGTATTTT	CASSVARGADTQYF
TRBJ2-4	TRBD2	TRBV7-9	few	TGTGCCAGCAGCTTCTGGGAGGGAGGAGGATCCAAAAACATTCAGTACTTC	CASSFWEGGGSKNIQYF
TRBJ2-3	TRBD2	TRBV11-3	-	TGTGCCAGCAGCTTGGGGGCACTAGCGGGAGCATCAGATACGCAGTATTTT	CASSLGALAGASDTQYF
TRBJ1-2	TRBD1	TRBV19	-	TGTGCCAGTAGTTCGCAGGGGGCCGGCTACACCTTC	CASSSQGAGYTF
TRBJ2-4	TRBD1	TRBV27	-	TGTGCCAGCAGGAGAACAGGGGTGGCCAAAAACATTCAGTACTTC	CASRRTGVAKNIQYF
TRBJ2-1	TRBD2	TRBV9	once	TGTGCCAGCAGCGTACTAGGTAGCGGGAGCTACAATGAGCAGTTCTTC	CASSVLGSGSYNEQFF
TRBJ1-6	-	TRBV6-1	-	TGTGCCAGCGCGGAAAGTGTAGGGTCACCCCTCCACTTT	CASAESVGSPLHF
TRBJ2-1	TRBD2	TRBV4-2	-	TGTGCCAGCAGCCAAACCGGGACTAGCGGTTACAATGAGCAGTTCTTC	CASSQTGTSGYNEQFF
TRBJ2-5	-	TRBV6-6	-	TGTGCCAGCAGTTACTCGTTTCGACAGGCCCTTGAGACCCAGTACTTC	CASSYSFRQALETQYF
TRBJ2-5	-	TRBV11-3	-	TGTGCCAGCAGCTTAGGGCCAAACGGGGAGACCCAGTACTTC	CASSLGPNGETQYF
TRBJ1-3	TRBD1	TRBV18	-	TGTGCCAGCTCACCGGACAGGGTAGAAAACACCATATATTTT	CASSPDRVENTIYF
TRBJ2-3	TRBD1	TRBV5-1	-	TGCGCCAGCAGCCGGACAGGGCCAACTAGCACAGATACGCAGTATTTT	CASSRTGPTSTDTQYF
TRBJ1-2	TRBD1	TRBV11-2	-	TGTGCCAGCAGCAACCCCGGGACAGAGGGAGGCTACACCTTC	CASSNPGTEGGYTF
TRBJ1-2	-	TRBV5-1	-	TGCGCCAGCAGCTTCGGAACAACCTATGGCTACACCTTC	CASSFGTTYGYTF
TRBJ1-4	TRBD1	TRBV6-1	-	TGTGCCAGCAGTTTGACAGGGGGCGAAACGGAAAAACTGTTTTTT	CASSLTGGETEKLFF